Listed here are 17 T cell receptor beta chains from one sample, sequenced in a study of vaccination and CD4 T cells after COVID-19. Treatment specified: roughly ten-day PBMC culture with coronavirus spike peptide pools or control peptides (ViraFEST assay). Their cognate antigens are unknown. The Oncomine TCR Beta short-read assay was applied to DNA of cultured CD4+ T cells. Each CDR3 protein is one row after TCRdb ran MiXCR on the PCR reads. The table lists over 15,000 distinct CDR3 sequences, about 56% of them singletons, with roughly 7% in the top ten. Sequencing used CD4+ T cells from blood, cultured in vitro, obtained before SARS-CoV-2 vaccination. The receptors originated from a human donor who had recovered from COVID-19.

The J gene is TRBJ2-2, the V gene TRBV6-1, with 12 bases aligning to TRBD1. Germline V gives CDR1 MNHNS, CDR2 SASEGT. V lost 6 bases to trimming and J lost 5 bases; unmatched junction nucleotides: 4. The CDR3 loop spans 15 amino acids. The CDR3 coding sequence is TGTGCCAGCAGAACGGGACAGGGGGCGACCGGGGAGCTGTTTTTT. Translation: CASRTGQGATGELFF.

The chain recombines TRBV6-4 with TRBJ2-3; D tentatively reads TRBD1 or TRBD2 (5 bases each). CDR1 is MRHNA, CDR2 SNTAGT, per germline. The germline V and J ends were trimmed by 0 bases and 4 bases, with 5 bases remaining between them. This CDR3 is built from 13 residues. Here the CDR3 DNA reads TGTGCCAGCAGTGACTCGGGGGCAGATACGCAGTATTTT. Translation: CASSDSGADTQYF.

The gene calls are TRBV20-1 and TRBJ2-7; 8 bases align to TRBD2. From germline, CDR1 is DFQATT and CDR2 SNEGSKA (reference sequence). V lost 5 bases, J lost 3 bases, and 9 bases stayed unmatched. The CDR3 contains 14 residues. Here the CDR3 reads CSALLSGRIYEQYF. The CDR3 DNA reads TGCAGTGCTTTACTCAGCGGGAGAATCTACGAGCAGTACTTC.

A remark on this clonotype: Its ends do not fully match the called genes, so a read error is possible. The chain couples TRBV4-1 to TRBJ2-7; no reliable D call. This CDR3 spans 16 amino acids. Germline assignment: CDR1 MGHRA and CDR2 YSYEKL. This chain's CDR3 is CASSPRVGDVWAPSFF. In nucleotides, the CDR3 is TGCGCCAGCAGCCCTCGGGTAGGAGATGTTTGGGCTCCCTCCTTCTTC.

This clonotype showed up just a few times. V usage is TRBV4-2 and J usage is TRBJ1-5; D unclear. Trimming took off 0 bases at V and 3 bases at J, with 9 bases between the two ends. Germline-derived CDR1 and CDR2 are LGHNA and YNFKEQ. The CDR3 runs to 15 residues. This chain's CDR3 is CASSQDYSLNQPQHF. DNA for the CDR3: TGTGCCAGCAGCCAAGATTACAGCCTCAATCAGCCCCAGCATTTT.

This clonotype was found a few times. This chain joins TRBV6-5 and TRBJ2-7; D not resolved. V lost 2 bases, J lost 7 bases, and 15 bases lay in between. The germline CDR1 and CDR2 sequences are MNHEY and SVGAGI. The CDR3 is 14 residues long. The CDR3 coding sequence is TGTGCCAGCAGTTACGGGATGGCTTTGGGGGAGCAGTACTTC. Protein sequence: CASSYGMALGEQYF.

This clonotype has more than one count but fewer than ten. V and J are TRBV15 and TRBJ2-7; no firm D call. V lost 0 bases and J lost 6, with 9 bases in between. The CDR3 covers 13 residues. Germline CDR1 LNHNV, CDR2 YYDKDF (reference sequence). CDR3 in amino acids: CATSRDPAIEQYF. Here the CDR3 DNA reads TGTGCCACCAGCAGAGATCCAGCGATCGAGCAGTACTTC.

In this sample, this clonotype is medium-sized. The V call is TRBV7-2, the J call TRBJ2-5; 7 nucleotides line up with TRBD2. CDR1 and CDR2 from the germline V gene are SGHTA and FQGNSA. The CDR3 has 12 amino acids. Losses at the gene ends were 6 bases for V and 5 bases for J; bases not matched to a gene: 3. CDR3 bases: TGTGCCAGCAGGATGGGGGGGGAGACCCAGTACTTC. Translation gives CASRMGGETQYF.

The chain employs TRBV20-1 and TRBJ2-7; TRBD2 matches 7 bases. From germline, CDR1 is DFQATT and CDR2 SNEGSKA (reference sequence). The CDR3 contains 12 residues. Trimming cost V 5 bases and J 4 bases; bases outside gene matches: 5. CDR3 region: CSASAGLYEQYF. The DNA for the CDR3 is TGCAGTGCTTCAGCGGGACTTTACGAGCAGTACTTC.

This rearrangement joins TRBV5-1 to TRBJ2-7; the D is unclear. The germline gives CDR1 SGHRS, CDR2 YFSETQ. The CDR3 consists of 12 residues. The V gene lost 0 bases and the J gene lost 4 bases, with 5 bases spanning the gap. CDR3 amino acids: CASSLVGYEQYF. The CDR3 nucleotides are TGCGCCAGCAGCTTGGTCGGATACGAGCAGTACTTC.

The CDR3: CASSPDLRETQYF. The CDR3 region has the DNA TGTGCCAGCTCACCGGATCTCCGAGAGACCCAGTACTTC. The rearrangement joins TRBV18 to TRBJ2-5; unclear D gene. The CDR3 has 13 amino acids. Germline loops: CDR1 KGHSH, CDR2 LQKENI. The V gene lost 3 bases and the J gene lost 4 bases, with 9 bases spanning the gap.

This CDR3 is CATEGQGNTEAFF. The CDR3 coding sequence is TGTGCCACCGAGGGACAGGGAAACACTGAAGCTTTCTTT. The V gene is TRBV19, the J gene TRBJ1-1, with 9 nucleotides matching TRBD1. Losses at the gene ends were 10 bases for V and 2 bases for J; bases not matched to a gene: 5. CDR1 LNHDA and CDR2 SQIVND come from the germline V gene (reference sequence). This CDR3 region has 13 residues.

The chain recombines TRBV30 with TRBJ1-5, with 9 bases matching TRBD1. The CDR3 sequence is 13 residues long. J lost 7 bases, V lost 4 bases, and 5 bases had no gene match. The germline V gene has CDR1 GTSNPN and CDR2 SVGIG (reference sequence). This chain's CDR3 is CAWNRQGGQPQHF. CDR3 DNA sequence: TGTGCCTGGAACCGACAGGGGGGCCAGCCCCAGCATTTT.

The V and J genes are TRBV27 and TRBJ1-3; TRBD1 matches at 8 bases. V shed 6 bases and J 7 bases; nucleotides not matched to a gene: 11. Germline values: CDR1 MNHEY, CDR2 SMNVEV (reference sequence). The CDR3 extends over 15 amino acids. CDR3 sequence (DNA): TGTGCCAGCAGAAGGGCGAGACAGGGGAGGAACACCATATATTTT. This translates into CASRRARQGRNTIYF.

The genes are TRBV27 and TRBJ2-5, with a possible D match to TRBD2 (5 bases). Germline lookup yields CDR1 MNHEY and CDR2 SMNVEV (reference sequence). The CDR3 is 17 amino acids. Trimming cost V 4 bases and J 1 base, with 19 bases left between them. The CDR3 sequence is CASSSYPSGRPQETQYF. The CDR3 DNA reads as TGTGCCAGCAGTTCATATCCGTCGGGGAGACCCCAAGAGACCCAGTACTTC.

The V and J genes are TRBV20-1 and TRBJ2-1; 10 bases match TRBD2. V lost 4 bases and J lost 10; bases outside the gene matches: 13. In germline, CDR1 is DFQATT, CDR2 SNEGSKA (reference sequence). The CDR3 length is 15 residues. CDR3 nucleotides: TGCAGTGCTACGGGTTCCCTAGCGGGAGCCCCGGAGCAGTTCTTC. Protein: CSATGSLAGAPEQFF.

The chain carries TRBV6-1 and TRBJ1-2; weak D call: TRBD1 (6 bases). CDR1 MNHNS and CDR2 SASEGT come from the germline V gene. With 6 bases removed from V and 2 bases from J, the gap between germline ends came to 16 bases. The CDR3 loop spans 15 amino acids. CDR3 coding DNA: TGTGCCAGCAGGGCTACCTTCCAGGGGAACTATGGCTACACCTTC. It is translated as CASRATFQGNYGYTF.